The next 20 T cell receptor beta chains were all read from a single sample in a study of T cell repertoires in cytomegalovirus infection. TCRdb independently ran MiXCR on the reads; one entry per CDR3 protein. This table has a few hundred thousand distinct CDR3 sequences, about 42% appearing once. For these TCRs, the target antigens are not known. Source: cultured PBMCs, taken from culture after CMV antigen stimulation. The receptors derive from a human donor in good health (CMV status not recorded). Some clones in this sample may be carry-over from other donors' samples.

This clonotype has at least ten counts. The chain recombines TRBV7-2 with TRBJ2-5; 8 nucleotides align to TRBD2. V was clipped by 3 bases and J by 1 base; unmatched bases: 7. The CDR3 sequence is 16 residues long. Germline lookup yields CDR1 SGHTA and CDR2 FQGNSA. In nucleotides, the CDR3 is TGTGCCAGCAGCTTCCTGCGGGGGGTATTCCAAGAGACCCAGTACTTC. Translation: CASSFLRGVFQETQYF.

The genes are TRBV6-5 and TRBJ1-4; D is undetermined. CDR3 size: 16 residues. V lost 5 bases to trimming and J lost 2 bases, with 15 bases between them. Germline V gives CDR1 MNHEY, CDR2 SVGAGI. The DNA for the CDR3 is TGTGCCAGCAGTCCAGACCCCCGGGAGACTAATGAAAAACTGTTTTTT. It specifies CASSPDPRETNEKLFF.

This clonotype was observed a few times. The chain couples TRBV7-2 to TRBJ2-2, with 8 bases identical to TRBD2. The CDR3 length is 15 residues. Germline trimming cut 5 bases from V and 5 bases from J; bases unmatched to any gene: 7. The germline V gene encodes CDR1 SGHTA and CDR2 FQGNSA. The CDR3 region is CASSPSGSETGELFF. CDR3 sequence (DNA): TGTGCCAGCAGCCCAAGCGGGAGTGAGACCGGGGAGCTGTTTTTT.

This chain links TRBV12-3 or TRBV12-4 with TRBJ2-1, with TRBD2 matching 7 bases. V lost 3 bases, J lost 3 bases, and 11 bases stayed unmatched. The CDR3 has 17 residues. The chain's CDR3 is CASSFRTGGSVYNEQFF. As DNA, the CDR3 is TGTGCCAGCAGTTTTCGGACGGGAGGTTCTGTCTACAATGAGCAGTTCTTC.

V gene TRBV7-9 combines with J gene TRBJ2-2, with D unresolved. The germline V gene encodes CDR1 SEHNR and CDR2 FQNEAQ (reference sequence). With 2 bases removed from V and 10 bases from J, the gap between germline ends came to 8 bases. The CDR3 runs to 12 residues. The DNA of the CDR3 is TGTGCCAGCAGCTTATATGAAGAGGAGCTGTTTTTT. Translation gives CASSLYEEELFF.

This sequence joins TRBV19 and TRBJ2-7; 7 bases match TRBD2. Germline V gives CDR1 LNHDA, CDR2 SQIVND (reference sequence). This CDR3 is 15 amino acids long. With 3 bases clipped from V and 5 bases from J, the junction kept 10 bases outside the gene matches. The CDR3 DNA reads as TGTGCCAGTAGTATGAGGGCCGGCGGGAGCAACGAGCAGTACTTC. Its translation: CASSMRAGGSNEQYF.

The rearrangement uses TRBV6-5 and TRBJ2-1; D perhaps matches TRBD2 (6 bases). The V gene's germline CDR1 is MNHEY and CDR2 SVGAGI. Trimming took 8 bases from V and 5 from J, leaving 13 bases between them. The CDR3 loop spans 13 amino acids. CDR3 sequence: CASGPRGNNEQFF. For the CDR3, the DNA is TGTGCCAGCGGACCACGGGGGAACAATGAGCAGTTCTTC.

The V call is TRBV4-3, the J call TRBJ1-1; D not resolved. The length of the CDR3 is 15 residues. Between the trimmed V and J ends, which lost 0 bases and 3 bases, there was a span of 11 bases. CDR1 and CDR2 from the germline V gene are LGHNA and YSLEER. CDR3 residues: CASSQDQRVDTEAFF. DNA for the CDR3: TGCGCCAGCAGCCAAGATCAGAGGGTGGACACTGAAGCTTTCTTT.

The chain carries TRBV5-4 and TRBJ2-6; possibly TRBD2 for D (6 bases). V dropped 4 bases and J dropped 1 base, with 18 bases sitting between them. The CDR3 covers 18 residues. Germline CDR1 reads SGHNT; CDR2 reads YYREEE (reference sequence). The CDR3 region is CASSRLWGSGSGANVLTF. DNA of the CDR3: TGTGCCAGCAGCCGCCTCTGGGGTAGCGGTTCTGGGGCCAACGTCCTGACTTTC.

A few counts support this clonotype. The chain employs TRBV12-3 or TRBV12-4 and TRBJ1-5; D gene ambiguous. The CDR3 loop spans 19 amino acids. V was trimmed by 0 bases and J by 2 bases, leaving 20 bases between them. This CDR3 reads CASSLAWRVGVGGNQPQHF. CDR3 nucleotide sequence: TGTGCCAGCAGTTTAGCCTGGCGCGTCGGAGTCGGGGGCAATCAGCCCCAGCATTTT.

This clonotype has more than one count but fewer than ten. The chain employs TRBV27 and TRBJ2-3; TRBD2 matches 8 bases. CDR3 size: 16 residues. The germline V gene has CDR1 MNHEY and CDR2 SMNVEV (reference sequence). The V gene end was trimmed by 5 bases and the J gene end by 6 bases; junction bases not matched to a gene: 13. Here the CDR3 reads CASSPRAAGAGDTQYF. The CDR3 region has the DNA TGTGCCAGCAGTCCCCGTGCAGCGGGGGCCGGGGATACGCAGTATTTT.

Here the CDR3 reads CASSHVGGTGGEQFF. In nucleotides, the CDR3 is TGCGCCAGCAGCCACGTGGGGGGGACAGGCGGTGAGCAGTTCTTC. The J gene is TRBJ2-1, the V gene TRBV4-1; D possibly corresponds to TRBD1 (8 bases). CDR1 is MGHRA and CDR2 is YSYEKL in the germline V gene. This CDR3 region has 15 residues. Trimming pared 3 bases from V and 9 bases from J, leaving 18 bases between.

In this sample, this clonotype turned up a few times. V is TRBV11-2 and J is TRBJ2-2; 7 positions agree with TRBD1. The V and J ends lost 5 bases and 5 bases, in that order; junction bases with no gene match: 14. CDR3 size: 17 residues. Germline-derived CDR1 and CDR2 are SGHAT and FQNNGV. CDR3 nucleotide sequence: TGTGCCAGCAGCCCCGAAACCGGGACAGCAACTACCGGGGAGCTGTTTTTT. Residues: CASSPETGTATTGELFF.

The rearrangement links TRBV4-2 to TRBJ2-1; D uncertain. CDR1 and CDR2 from the germline V gene are LGHNA and YNFKEQ. The CDR3 spans 12 residues. V was cut by 1 base and J by 9 bases, with 7 bases left in between. The CDR3 bases are TGTGCCAGCAGCCAAGGCTCTTCTGAGCAGTTCTTC. Translation: CASSQGSSEQFF.

The chain combines TRBV5-4 with TRBJ1-6, with 10 bases fitting TRBD1. This CDR3 has 18 amino acids. Trimming cost V 4 bases and J 7 bases; bases outside gene matches: 14. Germline values: CDR1 SGHNT, CDR2 YYREEE (reference sequence). The CDR3 reads CASSRTPGTGASNSPLHF. The CDR3 region has the DNA TGTGCCAGCAGCCGGACCCCCGGGACAGGGGCAAGCAATTCACCCCTCCACTTT.

This clonotype was picked up a small number of times. The V and J genes are TRBV11-2 and TRBJ2-6; possibly TRBD2 for D (6 bases). The length of the CDR3 is 21 residues. Germline loops: CDR1 SGHAT, CDR2 FQNNGV. The V gene lost 6 bases and the J gene lost 0 bases, with 27 bases spanning the gap. The CDR3 nucleotides are TGTGCCAGCAGGACGTCTCTACTAGCTCCAACCGCATCCTCTGGGGCCAACGTCCTGACTTTC. Amino acids: CASRTSLLAPTASSGANVLTF.

This clonotype was seen only a few times. CDR3 in DNA: TGCGCCAGCAGCCAAGACTTTATCCTGGGCAATGAGCAGTTCTTC. Its translation: CASSQDFILGNEQFF. V usage is TRBV4-3 and J usage is TRBJ2-1; D unresolved. The CDR3 has 15 amino acids. Germline V gene data show CDR1 as LGHNA and CDR2 as YSLEER. V was shortened by 0 bases and J by 6 bases, with 12 bases between the two germline ends.

On this clonotype: The junction differs from germline at one of its ends, possibly a read error. The rearrangement links TRBV11-2 to TRBJ1-3; D unresolved. CDR3 size: 15 residues. CDR1 and CDR2 from the germline V gene are SGHAT and FQNNGV. The CDR3 region has the DNA TGTGCCAGCAGCGGCGGACCCAGCTCTGGAATCACCATATATTTT. Translated: CASSGGPSSGITIYF.

This chain links TRBV19 with TRBJ1-2, with 9 bases fitting TRBD1. This CDR3 spans 13 amino acids. CDR1 LNHDA and CDR2 SQIVND come from the germline V gene (reference sequence). The trim removed 5 bases at V and 8 bases at J, leaving 6 bases unmatched. The chain's CDR3 is CASSPGQGQGYTF. For the CDR3, the DNA is TGTGCCAGTAGTCCAGGACAGGGGCAAGGCTACACCTTC.

V gene TRBV5-6 combines with J gene TRBJ2-7; D is perhaps TRBD1 (6 bases). The CDR3 length is 15 residues. CDR1 and CDR2 (germline): SGHDT, YYEEEE. Trimming left V 0 bases short and J 8 bases short, with 18 bases between. The CDR3 loop is CASSLDRGQSTKQYF. In nucleotides, the CDR3 is TGTGCCAGCAGCTTGGACCGAGGACAGAGCACCAAGCAGTACTTC.